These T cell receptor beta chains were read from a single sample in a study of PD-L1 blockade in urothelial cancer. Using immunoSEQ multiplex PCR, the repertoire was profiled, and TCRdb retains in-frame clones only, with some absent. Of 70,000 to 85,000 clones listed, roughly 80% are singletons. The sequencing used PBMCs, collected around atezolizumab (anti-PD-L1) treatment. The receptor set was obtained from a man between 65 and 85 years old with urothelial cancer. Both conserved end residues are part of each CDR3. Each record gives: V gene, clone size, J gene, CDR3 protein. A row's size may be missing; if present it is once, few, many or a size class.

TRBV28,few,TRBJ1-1,CASSFGGDRTEAFF
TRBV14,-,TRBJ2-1,CASSQELTGSHEQFF
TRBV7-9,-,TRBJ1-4,CASSLGQREKLFF
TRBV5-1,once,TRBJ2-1,CASSLGGGPLGNNEQFF
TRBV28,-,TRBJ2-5,CASSLGQGRETQYF
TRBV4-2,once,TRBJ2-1,CASSQEVASYNEQFF
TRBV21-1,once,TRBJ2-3,CASSKGGTPVGTDTQYF
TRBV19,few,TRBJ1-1,CASRQPLLNTEAFF
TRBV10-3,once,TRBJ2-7,CAISDPRVAGYYEQYF
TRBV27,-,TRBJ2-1,CASSLSLAGYNEQFF
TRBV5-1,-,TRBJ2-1,CASSTTGTVYNEQFF
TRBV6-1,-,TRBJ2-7,CASRANRGGSYEQYF
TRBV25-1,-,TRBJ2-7,CASSEYRARDREYEQYF
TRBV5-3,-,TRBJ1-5,CARSRGQYNQPQHF
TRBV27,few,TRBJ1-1,CASSWGTGNTEAFF
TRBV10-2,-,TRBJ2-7,CASSEKRVGQMRYEQYF
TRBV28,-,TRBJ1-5,CASSLLGNQPQHF
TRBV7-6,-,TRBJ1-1,CASTDYQQGNTEAFF
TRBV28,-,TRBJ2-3,CASSSQRGGWSTDTQYF
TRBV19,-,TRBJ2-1,CASSSRAGNSYNEQFF
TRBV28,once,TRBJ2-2,CASSSRGSGGELFF
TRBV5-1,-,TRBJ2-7,CASSLIAGGSSYEQYF
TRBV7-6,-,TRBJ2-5,CASSLGTSGRTQYF
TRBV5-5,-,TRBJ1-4,CASSLAQGYNEKLFF
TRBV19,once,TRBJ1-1,CASSASRNTEAFF
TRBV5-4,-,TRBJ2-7,CASSLRGGEYEQYF
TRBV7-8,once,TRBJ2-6,CASSADRAGANVLTF
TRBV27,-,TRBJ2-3,CASSLSSSADTQYF